This TCR beta chain comes out of a study of blood T cell repertoires in COVID-19. Study in general: T cells, B-cell-depleted T cells, or PBMCs provided the cDNA or gDNA that served as material.

Trimming removed 3 bases from V and 4 bases from J; junction bases left unmatched: 8. CDR3 length: 15 amino acids. Germline CDR1 is ENHRY and CDR2 is SYGVKD. In the authors' methods: Researchers report that nucleated cell counts were estimated from reference gene primer amplification. Using immunoSEQ multiplex PCR, the repertoire was profiled, and TCRdb retains in-frame clones only, with some absent. V and J calls and clone size come straight from that table; D and trimming were deduced from the DNA. The sample records tens of thousands of clones, about nine tenths being singletons. The chain couples TRBV10-3 to TRBJ2-7, with 8 bases fitting TRBD2. The receptor comes from a human donor with acute or convalescent COVID-19. The donor label of this sample is uncertain. The sequencing sample was made of peripheral blood. CDR3 nucleotide sequence: TGTGCCATCAGTGATTTGGATAGCGGGGCATACGAGCAGTACTTC. It yields the protein CAISDLDSGAYEQYF.